The 10 T cell receptor beta chains given below trace back to one sample, sequenced in a study of blood T cell repertoires in COVID-19. Assay: immunoSEQ multiplex PCR; the TCRdb copy retains only in-frame clones and omits some. The sample includes roughly 100,000 clones, about 80% of them seen just once. The source material was peripheral blood. These receptors were collected from a human donor in a cohort sampled during active or convalescent COVID-19.

The chain employs TRBV5-6 and TRBJ1-1, with D possibly TRBD1 on 5 matching bases. CDR1 and CDR2 from the germline V gene are SGHDT and YYEEEE. There are 15 residues in the CDR3. Trimming removed 0 bases at V and 4 bases at J, with 13 bases between. CDR3 in amino acids: CASSLVQFGGTEAFF. In DNA, the CDR3 is TGTGCCAGCAGCTTGGTCCAGTTCGGGGGCACTGAAGCTTTCTTT.

V and J are TRBV20-1 and TRBJ2-1; D not resolved. V lost 3 bases and J lost 10, with 16 bases in between. Germline V gene lookup returns CDR1 DFQATT and CDR2 SNEGSKA (reference sequence). There are 13 residues in the CDR3. The CDR3 DNA is TGCAGTGCTAGTTTACACGGAGTACGGGAGCAGTTCTTC. It specifies CSASLHGVREQFF.

V gene TRBV5-1 combines with J gene TRBJ2-7, with D maybe TRBD1 (6 bases). The CDR3 consists of 13 residues. Germline-derived CDR1 and CDR2 are SGHRS and YFSETQ. V dropped 0 bases and J dropped 8 bases, with 12 bases sitting between them. The CDR3 region is CASSLGQATQQYF. The CDR3 DNA follows: TGCGCCAGCAGCTTGGGACAGGCGACCCAGCAGTACTTC.

CDR3: CASSKTRGEGASNQPQHF. In nucleotides, the CDR3 is TGTGCCAGCAGCAAAACAAGAGGTGAGGGGGCAAGCAATCAGCCCCAGCATTTT. The chain combines TRBV21-1 with TRBJ1-5; the D segment call TRBD1 is taken from the table without a DNA check. TRBV21-1 is listed as a pseudogene. This CDR3 has 18 amino acids.

The chain combines TRBV30 with TRBJ2-5; no definite D call. V was pared by 0 bases and J by 4 bases, with 6 bases between. The CDR3 spans 12 residues. From germline, CDR1 is GTSNPN and CDR2 SVGIG (reference sequence). This CDR3 reads CAWSVRVETQYF. The CDR3 DNA sequence: TGTGCCTGGAGTGTACGGGTAGAGACCCAGTACTTC.

The chain has TRBV27 and TRBJ1-2; D uncertain. CDR3 size: 13 residues. CDR1 MNHEY and CDR2 SMNVEV come from the germline V gene (reference sequence). The V end was cut by 3 bases, the J end by 8 bases, with 13 bases between. Written as DNA, the CDR3 is TGTGCCAGCAGTTTGAACTCCCTCCAAGGCTACACCTTC. This translates into CASSLNSLQGYTF.

This rearrangement joins TRBV7-2 to TRBJ1-4; 7 bases map to TRBD1. The V gene's germline CDR1 is SGHTA and CDR2 FQGNSA. The CDR3 is made up of 13 amino acids. V dropped 4 bases and J dropped 8; count of bases not matched to a gene: 4. CDR3 protein: CASSSGQTEKLFF. Here the CDR3 DNA reads TGTGCCAGCAGCTCGGGACAGACAGAAAAACTGTTTTTT.

The chain uses TRBV11-2 and TRBJ2-7; D is possibly TRBD2 (6 bases). The CDR3 sequence is 15 residues long. With 3 bases removed from V and 1 base from J, the gap between germline ends came to 13 bases. Per germline, CDR1 SGHAT and CDR2 FQNNGV. The CDR3 coding sequence is TGTGCCAGCAGCTTTGCGGGGCTTTTTTCCTACGAGCAGTACTTC. Its protein is CASSFAGLFSYEQYF.

The J gene is TRBJ2-7, the V gene TRBV4-2, with TRBD1 as a possible D gene (5 bases). The CDR3 contains 14 residues. CDR1 is LGHNA and CDR2 is YNFKEQ in the germline V gene. V was cut by 4 bases and J by 4 bases, with 14 bases left in between. CDR3 DNA: TGTGCCAGCAGCCTGCAGGCAGGGTTGTACGAGCAGTACTTC. As protein: CASSLQAGLYEQYF.

The chain couples TRBV28 to TRBJ2-2; the match to TRBD2 covers 11 bases. CDR1 and CDR2 from the germline V gene are MDHEN and SYDVKM. V trimming: 6 bases; J trimming: 2 bases; junction bases outside the gene matches: 8. CDR3 size: 17 residues. The CDR3 coding sequence is TGTGCCAGCAGGACGGGGCTAGCGGGGGGCAACACCGGGGAGCTGTTTTTT. Its protein product is CASRTGLAGGNTGELFF.